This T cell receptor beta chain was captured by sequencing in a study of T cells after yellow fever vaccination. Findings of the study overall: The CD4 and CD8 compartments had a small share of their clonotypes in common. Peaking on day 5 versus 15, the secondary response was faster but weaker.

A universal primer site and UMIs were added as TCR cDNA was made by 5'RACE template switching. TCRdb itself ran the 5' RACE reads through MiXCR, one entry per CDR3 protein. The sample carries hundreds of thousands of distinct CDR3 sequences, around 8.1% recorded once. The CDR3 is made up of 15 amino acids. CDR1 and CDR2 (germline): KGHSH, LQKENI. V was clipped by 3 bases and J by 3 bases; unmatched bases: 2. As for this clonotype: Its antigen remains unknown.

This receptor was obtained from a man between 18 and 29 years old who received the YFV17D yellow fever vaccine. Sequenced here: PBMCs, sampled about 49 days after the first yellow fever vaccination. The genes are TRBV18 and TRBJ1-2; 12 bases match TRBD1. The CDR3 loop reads CASSPGTGGDYGYTF. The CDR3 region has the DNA TGTGCCAGCTCACCGGGGACAGGGGGCGACTATGGCTACACCTTC. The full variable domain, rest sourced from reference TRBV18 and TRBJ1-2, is NAGVMQNPRHLVRRRGQEARLRCSPMKGHSHVYWYRQLPEEGLKFMVYLQKENIIDESGMPKERFSAEFPKEGPSILRIQQVVRGDSAAYFCASSPGTGGDYGYTFGSGTRLTVV.